This T cell receptor (beta chain) was sequenced for a study of blood T cell repertoires in COVID-19. Whole-study context: Material from acute and convalescent COVID-19 was sourced from the United States, Italy and Spain. In each case, the material was cDNA or gDNA derived from T cells, B-cell-depleted T cells, or PBMCs.

Seattle's enrolled individuals joined amid active infection and were then monitored longitudinally. The authors' processing: Amplification of reference gene primers was used by the study to estimate nucleated cell counts. Produced via immunoSEQ multiplex PCR; TCRdb's table is partial and in-frame only. The V and J calls and clone size come from that table; D and trimming were worked out from the DNA. The sample yields about 260,000 clones, 88% seen once. The CDR3 length is 14 residues. Germline assignment: CDR1 SNHLY and CDR2 FYNNEI. V was pared by 6 bases and J by 2 bases, with 7 bases of the junction left unmatched.

V and J are TRBV2 and TRBJ2-7; 7 bases fit TRBD1. Sequenced material: peripheral blood. The receptor's source is a woman in her 30s with COVID-19, enrolled during active disease. DNA for the CDR3: TGTGCCAGCAGCCCCAGACAGGGAGCCTACGAGCAGTACTTC. Encoded protein: CASSPRQGAYEQYF. Combining the CDR3 with reference TRBV2 and TRBJ2-7 gives the whole variable domain EPEVTQTPSHQVTQMGQEVILRCVPISNHLYFYWYRQILGQKVEFLVSFYNNEISEKSEIFDDQFSVERPDGSNFTLKIRSTKLEDSAMYFCASSPRQGAYEQYFGPGTRLTVT.